This record looks at one T cell receptor (beta chain) sequence and its context. Produced via immunoSEQ multiplex PCR; TCRdb's table is partial and in-frame only. This table has approximately 810,000 clones, more than 85% appearing once. Germline CDR1 reads ENHRY; CDR2 reads SYGVKD. This CDR3 spans 13 amino acids. V gave up 3 bases and J gave up 3 bases, with 9 bases separating them. The data originate from a study of shared clonotypes between healthy human individuals. CD45RO-negative CD8 cells positively selected for CCR7 made up the naive population, which excluded terminally differentiated effector memory CD45RA+ cells.

The sequence was obtained from a young man in good health. This chain joins TRBV10-3 and TRBJ2-7, with D unresolved. The sample comprised naive CD8+ T cells sorted from blood. CDR3 in amino acids: CAISENSNYEQYF. DNA of the CDR3: TGTGCCATCAGTGAAAATAGTAACTACGAGCAGTACTTC.